The 29 T cell receptor beta chains in this list originate from one sample, sequenced in a study of T-cell reconstitution after alpha-beta-depleted transplantation in children. The TCRbeta library incorporated unique molecular identifiers. From the PCR reads, TCRdb called clonotypes with MiXCR, one entry per CDR3 protein. The sample includes around 370,000 distinct CDR3 sequences, 10% of them seen just once. The sample in question was PBMCs from the stem cell graft donor, obtained from the stem cell graft. Receptor source: a human donor who donated a stem cell graft to a child with acute lymphoblastic leukemia.

There are many counts of this clonotype. The rearrangement links TRBV5-1 to TRBJ2-3; unclear D gene. The CDR3 has 14 residues. Trimming removed 0 bases from V and 3 bases from J, with 8 bases in between. Looked up from germline, CDR1 is SGHRS and CDR2 is YFSETQ. CDR3 protein: CASSLGPGTDTQYF. In DNA, the CDR3 is TGCGCCAGCAGCTTGGGCCCTGGTACAGATACGCAGTATTTT.

This chain uses TRBV9 with TRBJ2-7; TRBD2 matches at 8 bases. V lost 5 bases and J lost 7; bases outside the gene matches: 11. The V gene's germline CDR1 is SGDLS and CDR2 YYNGEE. The CDR3 extends over 14 amino acids. CDR3 nucleotide sequence: TGTGCCAGCAGTCGAGCGGGAGTGGGGGAAGAGCAGTACTTC. This encodes CASSRAGVGEEQYF. The full variable domain, in which reference TRBV9 and TRBJ2-7 provide the parts outside the CDR3, is DSGVTQTPKHLITATGQRVTLRCSPRSGDLSVYWYQQSLDQGLQFLIQYYNGEERAKGNILERFSAQQFPDLHSELNLSSLELGDSALYFCASSRAGVGEEQYFGPGTRLTVT.

The table lists this clonotype with a few counts. V and J are TRBV9 and TRBJ2-3, with a possible D match to TRBD2 (6 bases). The CDR3 length is 16 residues. V was pared by 0 bases and J by 0 bases, with 11 bases between. From germline, CDR1 is SGDLS and CDR2 YYNGEE. The chain's CDR3 is CASSVDGGTSTDTQYF. CDR3 sequence (DNA): TGTGCCAGCAGCGTAGATGGGGGGACCAGCACAGATACGCAGTATTTT.

This clonotype was seen only a few times. The chain carries TRBV27 and TRBJ2-1; 9 positions match TRBD2. CDR3 size: 15 residues. Looked up from germline, CDR1 is MNHEY and CDR2 is SMNVEV (reference sequence). J lost 10 bases, V lost 2 bases, and 9 bases had no gene match. The CDR3 DNA follows: TGTGCCAGCAGTTTACGGTCCCTAGCGGGGATGGAGCAGTTCTTC. Residues: CASSLRSLAGMEQFF.

This clonotype was counted ten times or more. The CDR3 DNA sequence: TGTGCCAGCAGTAGGGCTCGAAGGGCTAGCGGGAGGGCCGATGAGCAGTTCTTC. It translates to CASSRARRASGRADEQFF. V gene TRBV28 combines with J gene TRBJ2-1, with 12 bases matching TRBD2. V was pared by 5 bases and J by 8 bases, with 16 bases of the junction left unmatched. Germline V gives CDR1 MDHEN, CDR2 SYDVKM. The CDR3 runs 18 residues. Together with reference TRBV28 and TRBJ2-1, the CDR3 gives the full variable domain: DVKVTQSSRYLVKRTGEKVFLECVQDMDHENMFWYRQDPGLGLRLIYFSYDVKMKEKGDIPEGYSVSREKKERFSLILESASTNQTSMYLCASSRARRASGRADEQFFGPGTRLTVL.

A few counts support this clonotype. This rearrangement joins TRBV7-9 to TRBJ2-4, with 7 bases lining up with TRBD2. Losses at the gene ends were 5 bases for V and 0 bases for J; bases not matched to a gene: 10. The CDR3 is 17 residues long. Germline V CDR1 and CDR2: SEHNR, FQNEAQ (reference sequence). The CDR3 region is CASSAGLDNGAKNIQYF. In nucleotides, the CDR3 is TGTGCCAGCAGCGCAGGACTAGACAACGGAGCCAAAAACATTCAGTACTTC.

This clonotype has more than one count but fewer than ten. The V gene is TRBV12-5, the J gene TRBJ1-2; D is perhaps TRBD1 (6 bases). V lost 0 bases and J 4 bases, leaving 15 bases between the germline ends. CDR3 length equals 16 residues. Germline values: CDR1 LGHNT, CDR2 FRNRAP. CDR3: CASGLVFGGAAYGYTF. The CDR3 DNA follows: TGTGCTAGTGGTTTGGTATTTGGGGGCGCCGCCTATGGCTACACCTTC.

This chain joins TRBV20-1 and TRBJ2-7; D remains ambiguous. CDR3 length: 15 amino acids. Between the trimmed V and J ends, which lost 0 bases and 0 bases, there was a span of 12 bases. The germline gives CDR1 DFQATT, CDR2 SNEGSKA (reference sequence). CDR3 in DNA: TGCAGTGCTAGAGATGCGTCTATGAGCTCCTACGAGCAGTACTTC. Translation gives CSARDASMSSYEQYF.

This clonotype was seen only a few times. V usage is TRBV28 and J usage is TRBJ2-3; D remains ambiguous. The CDR3 extends over 13 amino acids. V was clipped by 2 bases and J by 5 bases, with 8 bases between them. Germline CDR1 reads MDHEN; CDR2 reads SYDVKM. The CDR3 region is CASSLTPRDTQYF. The CDR3 DNA is TGTGCCAGCAGTTTAACCCCAAGAGATACGCAGTATTTT.

The table lists this clonotype with a few counts. V usage is TRBV20-1 and J usage is TRBJ2-7; a weak D match, TRBD1 (6 bases). The CDR3 is 16 amino acids. V lost 6 bases to trimming and J lost 0 bases, with 21 bases between them. The germline gives CDR1 DFQATT, CDR2 SNEGSKA (reference sequence). CDR3 sequence reads: CSAVGTAQGNSYEQYF. For the CDR3, the DNA is TGCAGTGCCGTAGGGACCGCTCAGGGGAACTCCTACGAGCAGTACTTC.

The chain recombines TRBV20-1 with TRBJ2-1, with 11 bases aligning to TRBD2. The CDR3 is 15 amino acids. Germline CDR1 reads DFQATT; CDR2 reads SNEGSKA (reference sequence). Trimming removed 3 bases from V and 4 bases from J; junction bases left unmatched: 5. The CDR3 here is CSASRLAGPYNEQFF. For the CDR3, the DNA is TGCAGTGCTAGTAGACTAGCGGGACCGTACAATGAGCAGTTCTTC.

This clonotype was detected only a few times. CDR3 bases: TGTGCCAGCAGTTACTTGAAGCCCCTTGGTGGCTACACCTTC. This gives the protein CASSYLKPLGGYTF. The V and J genes are TRBV6-2 or TRBV6-3 and TRBJ1-2; no clear D gene. Trimming left V 1 base short and J 7 bases short, with 13 bases between. Germline CDR1 is MNHEY and CDR2 is SVGEGT. The length of the CDR3 is 14 residues.

This clonotype was seen a handful of times. The rearrangement uses TRBV12-3 or TRBV12-4 and TRBJ2-4; 8 bases map to TRBD1. The CDR3 runs to 16 residues. V lost 3 bases, J lost 8 bases, and 12 bases stayed unmatched. CDR3 amino acids: CASSFKGPGQGDIQYF. CDR3 nucleotides: TGTGCCAGCAGTTTTAAGGGCCCCGGACAGGGTGACATTCAGTACTTC.

This clonotype appeared a few times. The chain joins TRBV7-2 to TRBJ2-3; no clear D. V was cut by 5 bases and J by 0 bases, with 15 bases left in between. From germline, CDR1 is SGHTA and CDR2 FQGNSA. The length of the CDR3 is 16 residues. The CDR3, as DNA: TGTGCCAGCAGCCGACCCGTCGGGTTGAGCACAGATACGCAGTATTTT. This sequence encodes CASSRPVGLSTDTQYF.

The J gene is TRBJ2-2, the V gene TRBV7-9, with D tentatively TRBD1 or TRBD2 (5 bases each). V was trimmed by 5 bases and J by 0 bases, leaving 13 bases between them. Germline V gene data show CDR1 as SEHNR and CDR2 as FQNEAQ (reference sequence). This CDR3 has 16 amino acids. DNA of the CDR3: TGTGCCAGCAGCAACCGGGACCAAGCGAACACCGGGGAGCTGTTTTTT. It is translated as CASSNRDQANTGELFF.

The CDR3 nucleotides are TGTGCCAGCAGGCCAGCCACGGGTGAGCAGTTCTTC. Protein product: CASRPATGEQFF. The chain is built from TRBV12-3 or TRBV12-4 and TRBJ2-1, with D unclear. Deletions cut 6 bases from V and 9 bases from J, with 12 bases between. The CDR3 is made up of 12 amino acids.

This clonotype was counted at least ten times. The chain employs TRBV5-1 and TRBJ2-1; D may be TRBD2 (5 bases). Trimming removed 0 bases at V and 6 bases at J, with 10 bases between. This CDR3 contains 14 residues. The V gene's germline CDR1 is SGHRS and CDR2 YFSETQ. CDR3 sequence reads: CASSLGSSSNEQFF. CDR3 in DNA: TGCGCCAGCAGCTTGGGGTCTAGCAGCAATGAGCAGTTCTTC.

J is TRBJ2-1 and V is TRBV20-1, with D perhaps given as TRBD1 or TRBD2 (5 bases each). Germline V gene sequence: CDR1 DFQATT, CDR2 SNEGSKA (reference sequence). This CDR3 has 13 residues. V was clipped by 6 bases and J by 6 bases, with 15 bases between them. CDR3 DNA sequence: TGCAGTGCCCCGTCTTTCGGGGCCAATGAGCAGTTCTTC. Protein: CSAPSFGANEQFF.

This sequence joins TRBV6-1 and TRBJ2-4; D not certain. V was clipped by 3 bases and J by 1 base, with 13 bases between them. The CDR3 runs to 16 residues. Germline V lookup: CDR1 MNHNS, CDR2 SASEGT. The CDR3 DNA is TGTGCCAGCAGTGAGCCTACGTCCCACGCCAAAAACATTCAGTACTTC. This encodes CASSEPTSHAKNIQYF.

This sequence joins TRBV4-1 and TRBJ1-2; 9 nucleotides line up with TRBD1. This CDR3 has 16 amino acids. The germline CDR1 and CDR2 sequences are MGHRA and YSYEKL. Losses at the gene ends were 4 bases for V and 3 bases for J; bases not matched to a gene: 9. CDR3 region: CASSLSRQGVYYGYTF. The CDR3 DNA is TGCGCCAGCAGCCTTTCAAGACAGGGGGTCTACTATGGCTACACCTTC.

This clonotype has at least ten counts. The V call is TRBV12-3 or TRBV12-4, the J call TRBJ2-2, with 7 bases matching TRBD2. CDR3 length: 14 residues. The CDR3 DNA sequence: TGTGCGTCGAGGCGGGAGCGATACACCGGGGAGCTGTTTTTT. Its protein is CASRRERYTGELFF.

This clonotype was detected only a few times. The chain couples TRBV7-9 to TRBJ2-3; 8 positions match TRBD2. In germline, CDR1 is SEHNR, CDR2 FQNEAQ (reference sequence). V dropped 4 bases and J dropped 4; count of bases not matched to a gene: 4. The CDR3 spans 14 residues. The CDR3 bases are TGTGCCAGCAGCTACCGGACTAGCCCAGATACGCAGTATTTT. This gives the protein CASSYRTSPDTQYF.

The CDR3 region has the DNA TGCAGTGCTAGAGAGCAGGGGCTCCTTAGAGGCGAGCAGTACTTC. Amino acid sequence: CSAREQGLLRGEQYF. The chain employs TRBV20-1 and TRBJ2-7, with a weak D call TRBD1 (6 bases). Deletions cut 0 bases from V and 6 bases from J, with 18 bases between. Per the germline V gene, CDR1 is DFQATT and CDR2 is SNEGSKA (reference sequence). This CDR3 has 15 amino acids.

This clonotype showed up just a few times. The chain joins TRBV12-3 or TRBV12-4 to TRBJ2-2; 9 nucleotides match TRBD2. The CDR3 totals 16 residues. Trimming took 5 bases from V and 0 from J; bases not matched to a gene: 4. The CDR3 protein is CASSPLAGANTGELFF. In DNA, the CDR3 is TGTGCCAGCAGTCCTTTAGCGGGAGCGAACACCGGGGAGCTGTTTTTT.

This clonotype showed up many times. The J gene is TRBJ2-7, the V gene TRBV4-2; perhaps TRBD1 as D (5 bases). Germline V lookup: CDR1 LGHNA, CDR2 YNFKEQ. The CDR3 has 14 amino acids. Trimming took off 4 bases at V and 2 bases at J, with 12 bases between the two ends. CDR3 DNA: TGTGCCAGCAGCCCAGGGCAGGAAGCCTACGAGCAGTACTTC. Translation gives CASSPGQEAYEQYF.

This clonotype occurred a few times. The chain combines TRBV27 with TRBJ2-4; D possibly corresponds to TRBD2 (6 bases). The CDR3 covers 17 residues. The germline CDR1 and CDR2 sequences are MNHEY and SMNVEV (reference sequence). Trimming pared 2 bases from V and 0 bases from J, leaving 14 bases between. CDR3 sequence: CASSLRGLDLAKNIQYF. CDR3 nucleotides: TGTGCCAGCAGTTTACGGGGACTCGATCTAGCCAAAAACATTCAGTACTTC.

Many counts were recorded for this clonotype. The chain carries TRBV7-2 and TRBJ2-7; no definite D call. The germline V gene has CDR1 SGHTA and CDR2 FQGNSA. The CDR3 extends over 15 amino acids. V lost 2 bases and J 0 bases, leaving 11 bases between the germline ends. For the CDR3, the DNA is TGTGCCAGCAGCTTAAGCGACACCTCCTCCTACGAGCAGTACTTC. Translated, it gives CASSLSDTSSYEQYF.

This rearrangement joins TRBV24-1 to TRBJ1-3; 9 bases map to TRBD1. CDR1 and CDR2 from the germline V gene are KGHDR and SFDVKD. This CDR3 spans 17 amino acids. With 0 bases clipped from V and 3 bases from J, the junction kept 5 bases outside the gene matches. CDR3 sequence reads: CATSDLSGQGSGNTIYF. In DNA, the CDR3 is TGTGCCACCAGTGATTTGTCGGGACAGGGCAGTGGAAACACCATATATTTT.

This clonotype was recorded many times. The chain carries TRBV5-1 and TRBJ2-7; 9 nucleotides agree with TRBD1. The CDR3 contains 14 residues. J gave up 1 base and V 3 bases, and 2 bases lay outside the gene matches. The germline V gene has CDR1 SGHRS and CDR2 YFSETQ. The CDR3 DNA follows: TGCGCCAGCAGCTCGACAGGGGGATCCTACGAGCAGTACTTC. This encodes CASSSTGGSYEQYF.